This T cell receptor (beta chain) was obtained from a study of blood T cell repertoires in COVID-19. Germline CDR1 is MNHEY and CDR2 is SMNVEV (reference sequence). Trimming took 8 bases from V and 0 from J, leaving 14 bases between them. The CDR3 covers 15 residues. Sequenced by immunoSEQ multiplex PCR; TCRdb stores in-frame clones only, minus some. The sample carries roughly 140,000 clones, roughly 80% recorded once. This sequence was found in a woman between 18 and 30 years old who had been exposed to COVID-19. Material: PBMCs or T cells enriched from blood (not recorded which). V is TRBV27 and J is TRBJ2-1; D gene unclear. The CDR3 sequence: CASYTLPTSYNEQFF. The CDR3 bases are TGTGCCAGCTACACGCTCCCCACCTCCTACAATGAGCAGTTCTTC.